The T cell receptor beta chain described here comes from a study of T cell changes during pregnancy in multiple sclerosis (dated by TCRdb to between 2019 and 2020). The study in broad terms: Changes in the T cell repertoire over the course of pregnancy were examined in this study in women with multiple sclerosis.

Libraries were constructed by the immunoSEQ multiplex PCR assay. TCRdb holds this immuneACCESS table with in-frame rearrangements only. Some clones are missing; in checked studies, unresolved V genes explain under half, and the rest has no known cause. This sample has some 97,000 clones in its table, and approximately 94% of those were observed once. The ten largest clones add up to roughly 0.9% of the sample. V gives up 7 bases and J gives up 1 base, and the segment between their germline ends measures 8 bases. The CDR3 covers 13 residues, taking in both the cysteine and the phenylalanine. The read is trimmed to its CDR3 DNA, 39 bases read in frame from base 1. CDR1 and CDR2, per the germline V gene, are SGDLS and YYNGEE. A note on this clone: The specificity of this receptor is unknown. Base qualities were left out, and no much larger clone turns up one base away.

Source: peripheral blood, taken before pregnancy. The chain was built from TRBV9 and TRBJ2-2, with no D gene named confidently. This receptor was taken from a female donor with multiple sclerosis, enrolled in a pregnancy study. The sequenced DNA is TGTGCCAGCCGAACGGGGAACACCGGGGAGCTGTTTTTT. Its protein is CASRTGNTGELFF.